This TCR beta chain was obtained from a study of T cells in Graves' hyperthyroidism and ophthalmopathy. General observations from the study: A model using 13 V-J features told ophthalmopathy apart from stable hyperthyroidism. Blood also showed most of the thyroid clonotypes that were expanded above 0.001.

This CDR3 has 14 amino acids. Germline CDR1 and CDR2: MNHNS and SASEGT. With 2 bases removed from V and 10 bases from J, the gap between germline ends came to 12 bases. Remarks on this clonotype: The antigen is undetermined.

Amplified regions were TCR beta CDR3 sequences from RNA transcripts. With the HTBI primer set, the TCR CDR3 went through a first round of RT-PCR. TCRdb reprocessed the multiplex PCR reads via MiXCR and lists one record per CDR3 protein. The data show about 840,000 distinct CDR3 sequences, with about 38% seen just once and about 9% held by the top ten. Stable Graves' hyperthyroidism denoted no ophthalmopathy progression over 18 months. Uncontrolled infection, other autoimmune disease, pregnancy or lactation led to exclusion. The receptor's source is a man aged 18 to 35 with Graves' hyperthyroidism. The chain recombines TRBV6-1 with TRBJ1-6; D call uncertain. The sample was blood. CDR3 sequence reads: CASSETRRASPLHF. The CDR3 DNA reads as TGTGCCAGCAGTGAAACCCGGAGAGCATCACCCCTCCACTTT.